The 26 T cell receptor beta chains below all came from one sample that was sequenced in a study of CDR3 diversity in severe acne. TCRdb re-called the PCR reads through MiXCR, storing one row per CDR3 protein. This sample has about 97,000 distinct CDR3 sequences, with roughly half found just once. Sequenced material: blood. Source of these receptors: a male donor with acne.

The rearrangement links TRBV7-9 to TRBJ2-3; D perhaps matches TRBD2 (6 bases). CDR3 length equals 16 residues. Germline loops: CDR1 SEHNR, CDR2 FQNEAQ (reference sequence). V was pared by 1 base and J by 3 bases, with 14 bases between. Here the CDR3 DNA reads TGTGCCAGCAGCTTAGGGAGGGAACGGGGGACAGATACGCAGTATTTT. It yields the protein CASSLGRERGTDTQYF.

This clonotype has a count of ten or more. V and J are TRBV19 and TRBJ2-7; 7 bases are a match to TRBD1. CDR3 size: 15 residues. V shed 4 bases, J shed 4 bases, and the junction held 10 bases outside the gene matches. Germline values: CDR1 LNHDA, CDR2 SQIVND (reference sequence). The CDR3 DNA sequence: TGTGCCAGTAGTACCGGGACAGCTAAAGGATACGAGCAGTACTTC. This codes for CASSTGTAKGYEQYF.

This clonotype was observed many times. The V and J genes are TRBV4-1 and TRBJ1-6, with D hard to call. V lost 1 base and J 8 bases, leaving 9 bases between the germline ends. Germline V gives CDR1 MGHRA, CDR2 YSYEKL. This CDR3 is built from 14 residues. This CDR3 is CASSQVFQDSPLHF. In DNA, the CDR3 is TGCGCCAGCAGCCAAGTTTTCCAAGATTCACCCCTCCACTTT.

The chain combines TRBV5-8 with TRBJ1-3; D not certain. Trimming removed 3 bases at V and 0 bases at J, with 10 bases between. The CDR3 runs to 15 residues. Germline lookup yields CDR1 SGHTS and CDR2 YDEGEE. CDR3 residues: CASSSEFVSGNTIYF. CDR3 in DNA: TGTGCCAGCAGCTCGGAATTTGTCTCTGGAAACACCATATATTTT.

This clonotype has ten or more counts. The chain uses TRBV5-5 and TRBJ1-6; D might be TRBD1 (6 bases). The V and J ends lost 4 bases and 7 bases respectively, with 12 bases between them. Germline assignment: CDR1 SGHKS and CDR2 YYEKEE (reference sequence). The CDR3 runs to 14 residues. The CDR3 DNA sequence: TGTGCCAGCAGCACGGACAGTGGGAATTCACCCCTCCACTTT. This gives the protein CASSTDSGNSPLHF.

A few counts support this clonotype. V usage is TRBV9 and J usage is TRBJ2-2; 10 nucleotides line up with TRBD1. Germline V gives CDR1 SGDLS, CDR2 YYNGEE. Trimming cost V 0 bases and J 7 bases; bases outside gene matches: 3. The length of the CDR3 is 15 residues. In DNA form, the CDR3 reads TGTGCCAGCAGCGTAGGCTGGACAGGGGGCGGGGAGCTGTTTTTT. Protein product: CASSVGWTGGGELFF. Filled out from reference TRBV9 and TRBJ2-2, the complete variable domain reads DSGVTQTPKHLITATGQRVTLRCSPRSGDLSVYWYQQSLDQGLQFLIQYYNGEERAKGNILERFSAQQFPDLHSELNLSSLELGDSALYFCASSVGWTGGGELFFGEGSRLTVL.

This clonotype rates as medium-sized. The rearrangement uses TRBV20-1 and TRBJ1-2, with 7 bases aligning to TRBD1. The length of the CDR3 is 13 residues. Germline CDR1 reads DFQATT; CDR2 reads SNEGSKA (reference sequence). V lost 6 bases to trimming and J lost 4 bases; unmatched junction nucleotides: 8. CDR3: CSALHRQGYGYTF. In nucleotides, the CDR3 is TGCAGTGCCCTCCACCGACAGGGCTATGGCTACACCTTC.

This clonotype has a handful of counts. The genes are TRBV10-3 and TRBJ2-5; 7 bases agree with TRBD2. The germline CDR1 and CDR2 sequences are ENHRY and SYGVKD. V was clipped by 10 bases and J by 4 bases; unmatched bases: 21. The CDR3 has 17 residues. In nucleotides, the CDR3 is TGTGCCAGCAGCTTAAATCCGAGGATCACGGGAGGAGAGACCCAGTACTTC. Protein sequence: CASSLNPRITGGETQYF.

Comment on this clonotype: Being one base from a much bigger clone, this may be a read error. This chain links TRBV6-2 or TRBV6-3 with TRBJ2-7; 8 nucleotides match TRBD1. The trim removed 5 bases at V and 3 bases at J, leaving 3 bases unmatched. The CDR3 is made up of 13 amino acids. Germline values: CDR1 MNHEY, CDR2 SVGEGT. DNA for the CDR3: TGTGCCAGCAGTCCAACAGGGGGCTACGAGCAGTACGTC. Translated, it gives CASSPTGGYEQYV.

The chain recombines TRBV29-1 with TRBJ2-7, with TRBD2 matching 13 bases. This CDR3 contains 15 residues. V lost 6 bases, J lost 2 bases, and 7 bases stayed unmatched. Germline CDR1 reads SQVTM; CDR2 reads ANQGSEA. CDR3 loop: CSVSRLAGGAYEQYF. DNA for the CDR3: TGCAGCGTGTCCCGACTAGCGGGAGGCGCCTACGAGCAGTACTTC.

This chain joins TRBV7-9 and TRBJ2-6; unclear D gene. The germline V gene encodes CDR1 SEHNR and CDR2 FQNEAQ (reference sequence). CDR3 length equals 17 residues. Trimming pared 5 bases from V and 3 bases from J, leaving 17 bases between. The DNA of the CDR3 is TGTGCCAGCAGCGCTCTCTACTTTATGGGTGGGGCCAACGTCCTGACTTTC. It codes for CASSALYFMGGANVLTF.

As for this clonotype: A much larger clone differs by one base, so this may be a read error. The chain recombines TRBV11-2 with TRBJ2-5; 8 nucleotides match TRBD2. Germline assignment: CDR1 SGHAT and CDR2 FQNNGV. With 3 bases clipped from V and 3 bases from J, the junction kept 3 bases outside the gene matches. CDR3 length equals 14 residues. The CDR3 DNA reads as TGTGCCAGCAGCTTGGAACTAGCGGAAGAGACCCAGTACTTC. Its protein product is CASSLELAEETQYF.

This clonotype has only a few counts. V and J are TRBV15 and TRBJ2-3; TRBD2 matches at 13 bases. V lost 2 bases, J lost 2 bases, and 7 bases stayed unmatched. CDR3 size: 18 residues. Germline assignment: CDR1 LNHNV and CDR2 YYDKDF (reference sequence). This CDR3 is CATSRQTSGRKYTDTQYF. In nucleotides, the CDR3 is TGTGCCACCAGCAGACAGACTAGCGGGAGGAAGTACACAGATACGCAGTATTTT.

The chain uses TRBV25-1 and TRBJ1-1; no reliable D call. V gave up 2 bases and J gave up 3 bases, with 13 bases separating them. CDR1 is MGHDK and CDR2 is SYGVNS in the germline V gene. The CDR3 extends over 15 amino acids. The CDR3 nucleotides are TGTGCCAGCAGTGAAAGGGCAGCAGTCCACACTGAAGCTTTCTTT. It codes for CASSERAAVHTEAFF. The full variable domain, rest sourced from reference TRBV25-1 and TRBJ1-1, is EADIYQTPRYLVIGTGKKITLECSQTMGHDKMYWYQQDPGMELHLIHYSYGVNSTEKGDLSSESTVSRIRTEHFPLTLESARPSHTSQYLCASSERAAVHTEAFFGQGTRLTVV.

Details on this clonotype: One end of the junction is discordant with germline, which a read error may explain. The CDR3 DNA reads TGTGCCAGCAGCCATGGACCAGACTACGAGCAGCACTTC. Protein product: CASSHGPDYEQHF. The chain uses TRBV7-3 and TRBJ2-7, with D maybe TRBD2 (5 bases). The CDR3 is 13 residues long. Germline CDR1 SGHTA, CDR2 FQGTGA.

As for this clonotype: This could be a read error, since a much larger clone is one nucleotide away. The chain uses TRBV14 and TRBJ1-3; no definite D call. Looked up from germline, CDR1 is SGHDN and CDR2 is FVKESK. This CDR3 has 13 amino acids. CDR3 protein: CASRNSAGNTICF. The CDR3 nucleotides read TGTGCCAGCAGGAACAGTGCTGGAAACACCATATGTTTT.

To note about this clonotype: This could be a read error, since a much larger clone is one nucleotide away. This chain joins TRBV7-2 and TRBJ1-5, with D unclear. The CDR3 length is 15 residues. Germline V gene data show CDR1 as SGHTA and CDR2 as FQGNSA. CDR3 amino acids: CASNPGLWSTQPQHF. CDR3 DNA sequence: TGTGCCAGCAATCCGGGTCTTTGGAGCACTCAGCCCCAGCATTTT.

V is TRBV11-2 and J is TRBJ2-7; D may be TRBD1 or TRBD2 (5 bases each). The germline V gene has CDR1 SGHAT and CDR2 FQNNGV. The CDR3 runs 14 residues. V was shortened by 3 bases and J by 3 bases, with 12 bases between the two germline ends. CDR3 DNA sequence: TGTGCCAGCAGCTTCGGTTTGGGGGACTACGAGCAGTACTTC. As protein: CASSFGLGDYEQYF.

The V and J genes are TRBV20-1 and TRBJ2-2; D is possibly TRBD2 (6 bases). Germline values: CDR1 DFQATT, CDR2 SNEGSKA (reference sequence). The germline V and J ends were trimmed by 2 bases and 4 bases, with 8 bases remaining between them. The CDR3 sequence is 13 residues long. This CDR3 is CSARTEGTGELFF. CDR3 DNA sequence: TGCAGTGCTAGAACGGAGGGCACCGGGGAGCTGTTTTTT.

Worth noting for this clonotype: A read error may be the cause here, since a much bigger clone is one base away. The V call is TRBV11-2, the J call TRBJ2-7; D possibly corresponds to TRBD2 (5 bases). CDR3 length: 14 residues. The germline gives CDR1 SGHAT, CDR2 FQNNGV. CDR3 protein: CVSSQGLSSYEQYF. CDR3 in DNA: TGTGTCAGCAGCCAAGGACTCAGCTCCTACGAGCAGTACTTC.

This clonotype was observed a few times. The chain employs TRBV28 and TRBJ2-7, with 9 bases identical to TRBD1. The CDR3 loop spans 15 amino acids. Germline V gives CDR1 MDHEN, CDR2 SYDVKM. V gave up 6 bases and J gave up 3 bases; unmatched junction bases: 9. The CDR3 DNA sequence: TGTGCCAGCAGACCCCCGGGACAGGGTAGCTACGAGCAGTACTTC. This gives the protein CASRPPGQGSYEQYF.

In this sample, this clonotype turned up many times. CDR3 sequence reads: CSAHPPSLGEIGEQFF. CDR3 nucleotides: TGCAGTGCCCACCCCCCTTCTCTCGGTGAGATTGGTGAGCAGTTCTTC. The V and J genes are TRBV20-1 and TRBJ2-1, with D uncertain. The CDR3 loop spans 16 amino acids. CDR1 and CDR2 from the germline V gene are DFQATT and SNEGSKA (reference sequence). V dropped 6 bases and J dropped 9 bases, with 27 bases sitting between them.

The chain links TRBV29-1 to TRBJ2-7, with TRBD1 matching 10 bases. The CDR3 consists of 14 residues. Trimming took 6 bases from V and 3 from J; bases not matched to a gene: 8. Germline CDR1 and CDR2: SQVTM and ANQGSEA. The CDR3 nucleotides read TGCAGCGTCGCACAGACAGGGGGCTACTACGAGCAGTACTTC. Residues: CSVAQTGGYYEQYF.

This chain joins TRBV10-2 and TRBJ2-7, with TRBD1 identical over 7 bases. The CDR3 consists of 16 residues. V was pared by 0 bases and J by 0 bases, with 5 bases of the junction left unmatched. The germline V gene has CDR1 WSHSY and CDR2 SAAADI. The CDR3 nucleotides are TGCGCCAGCAGTGAGTCTGTAGGGGGCGCCTCCTACGAGCAGTACTTC. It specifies CASSESVGGASYEQYF.

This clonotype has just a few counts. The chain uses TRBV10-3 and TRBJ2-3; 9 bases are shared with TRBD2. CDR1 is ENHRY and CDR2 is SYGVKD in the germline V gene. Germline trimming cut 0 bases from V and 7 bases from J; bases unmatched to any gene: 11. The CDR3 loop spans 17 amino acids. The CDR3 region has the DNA TGTGCCATCAGTGAGTCGCCGGTTAGCGGGAGATATTATACGCAGTATTTT. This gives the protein CAISESPVSGRYYTQYF.

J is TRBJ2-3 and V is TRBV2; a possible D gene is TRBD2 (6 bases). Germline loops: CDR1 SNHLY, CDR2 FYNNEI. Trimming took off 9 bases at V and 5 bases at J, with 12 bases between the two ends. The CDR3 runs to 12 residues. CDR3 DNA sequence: TGTGCCAGGACGGGAGAAGAAGATACGCAGTATTTT. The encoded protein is CARTGEEDTQYF. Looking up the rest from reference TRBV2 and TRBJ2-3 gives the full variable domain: EPEVTQTPSHQVTQMGQEVILRCVPISNHLYFYWYRQILGQKVEFLVSFYNNEISEKSEIFDDQFSVERPDGSNFTLKIRSTKLEDSAMYFCARTGEEDTQYFGPGTRLTVL.